This T cell receptor (beta chain) was profiled in a study of CD8+CD57+ T cells in acquired aplastic anemia. About the research overall: Mean DNA quantity obtained from sorted CD4+ and CD8+ cells was approximately 3 ug.

The CDR3 is made up of 15 amino acids. The V gene's germline CDR1 is KGHSH and CDR2 LQKENI. V lost 6 bases, J lost 3 bases, and 6 bases stayed unmatched. Profiling that covered TCR beta VDJ and CDR3 relied on genomic DNA as its template. TCRdb passed the reads through MiXCR, listing each CDR3 protein once. The table records some 150,000 distinct CDR3 sequences, 41% of them present only once. This clonotype has just a few counts. The receptor's source is a human donor in good health, serving as a control. The gene calls are TRBV18 and TRBJ2-2; 8 bases are a match to TRBD1. Sequencing was done on a sample of sorted CD4+, CD8+, or CD8+CD57+ T cells (not recorded which) from PBMCs. CDR3 DNA sequence: TGTGCCAGCTCCCTTGACAGGGGCCACACCGGGGAGCTGTTTTTT. It translates to CASSLDRGHTGELFF.